This note documents a single T cell receptor beta chain sequence. The antigen remains undetermined. Per germline, CDR1 SGHTA and CDR2 FQGTGA. The CDR3 contains 16 residues. V was cut by 5 bases and J by 0 bases, with 13 bases left in between. The source of the sample is a study of cytomegalovirus exposure and HLA in healthy donors. The PCR used 60 Vbeta and 13 Jbeta primers. The table came from immunoSEQ multiplex PCR; TCRdb's copy has only in-frame clones and leaves some out. This listing includes under 90,000 clones. General study findings and limits: Certain indistinguishable V segments, among them TRBV6-2 and TRBV6-3, were excluded. From TCR beta sequences, most subjects' HLA-A and HLA-B alleles were reportedly predicted accurately. The authors enumerated 150 to 200 TCR beta chains as linked to cytomegalovirus. Later work found that TCR association rates differed between HLA loci; DRB1 had the most and HLA-C the fewest.

The source of this sequence is a female donor in good health and CMV-seropositive. The chain combines TRBV7-3 with TRBJ2-2, with D unclear. Sequencing was done on a sample of PBMCs. The CDR3 spells CASSPTRVANTGELFF. CDR3 sequence (DNA): TGTGCCAGCAGCCCTACTCGAGTCGCGAACACCGGGGAGCTGTTTTTT.